A selection of T cell receptor beta chains follows, all from one sample in a study of blood T cell repertoires in COVID-19. Produced via immunoSEQ multiplex PCR; TCRdb's table is partial and in-frame only. The sample yields 250,000 or so clones, roughly 90% seen once. Specimen: PBMCs or T cells enriched from blood (not recorded which). These receptor sequences come from a man aged 35 to 55 who had recovered from COVID-19. Each CDR3 is given with its conserved first and last residue. The order of the fields is J gene, V gene, CDR3 protein.

>TRBJ1-1|TRBV13
CASSLVRGTNTEAFF
>TRBJ1-5|TRBV3-1/TRBV3-2
CASSPTPDQGIAQPQHF
>TRBJ1-5|TRBV28
CASSLWELRGRSNQPQHF
>TRBJ2-7|TRBV20-1
CSASRTVGSYEQYF
>TRBJ2-1|TRBV7-9
CASSYTRRSAIYNEQFF
>TRBJ2-1|TRBV29-1
CSVVAVRIYNEQFF
>TRBJ2-7|TRBV4-3
CASSHTRAGNYEQYF
>TRBJ2-7|TRBV9
CASSVDAGGLPYEQYF
>TRBJ2-3|TRBV3-1/TRBV3-2
CASSHGDTQYF
>TRBJ2-3|TRBV7-3
CASSLTSGRTDTQYF
>TRBJ2-3|TRBV28
CASLNRPWGTDTQYF
>TRBJ1-6|TRBV19
CASSPDRGLSYNSPLHF
>TRBJ2-7|TRBV10-2
CASSESGRAYEQYF
>TRBJ1-1|TRBV6-2/TRBV6-3
CASSSTGGVSTEAFF
>TRBJ1-5|TRBV5-6
CASSGYRDTDQPQHF
>TRBJ2-3|TRBV6-4
CASRKPGEDTQYF
>TRBJ2-5|TRBV19
CASSMGPQETQYF
>TRBJ1-1|TRBV27
CASSVRQGARGEAFF
>TRBJ2-7|TRBV10-3
CAISAGLAGGLRYEQYF
>TRBJ2-3|TRBV24-1
CATSEGTSGSDTQYF
>TRBJ2-7|TRBV7-9
CASSSIGPTGGITYEQYF
>TRBJ1-5|TRBV5-6
CASSLGTARNQPQHF
>TRBJ1-1|TRBV4-3
CASSLGTDYNTEAFF
>TRBJ2-7|TRBV29-1
CSVGLAYEQYF
>TRBJ2-5|TRBV2
CASSGTGGKIETQYF
>TRBJ2-1|TRBV7-9
CASSLGASGYNEQFF
>TRBJ2-1|TRBV10-3
CAISDTGAGNQNEQFF
>TRBJ2-5|TRBV30
CAWKKPGQGHQETQYF
>TRBJ1-2|TRBV6-6
CASIPTGTNYGYTF
>TRBJ1-2|TRBV5-1
CASSPDRPYGYTF
>TRBJ2-7|TRBV18
CASSPPTGTEAYEQYF
>TRBJ1-2|TRBV18
CASSRTTTVDYGYTF
>TRBJ1-4|TRBV7-9
CASSPAGVLNEKLFF
>TRBJ2-1|TRBV11-2
CASNTGGEGYNEQFF
>TRBJ2-1|TRBV27
CASFGTSGTYNEQFF
>TRBJ1-3|TRBV7-2
CASTQPRGPGNTIYF
>TRBJ1-2|TRBV12-3/TRBV12-4
CASSLQTNYGYTF
>TRBJ2-7|TRBV20-1
CSASLAGDANF
>TRBJ1-3|TRBV4-3
CASSQDGTDGNTIYF
>TRBJ2-7|TRBV2
CAADGPGSYEQYF
>TRBJ1-5|TRBV30
CAWSYPGQGNQPQHF
>TRBJ2-3|TRBV14
CASSQDYGRLTDTQYF
>TRBJ1-2|TRBV28
CASSRRGPCVF
>TRBJ2-6|TRBV7-3
CASSLGGPSSGANVLTF
>TRBJ2-2|TRBV7-3
CASSLVLAPGELFF